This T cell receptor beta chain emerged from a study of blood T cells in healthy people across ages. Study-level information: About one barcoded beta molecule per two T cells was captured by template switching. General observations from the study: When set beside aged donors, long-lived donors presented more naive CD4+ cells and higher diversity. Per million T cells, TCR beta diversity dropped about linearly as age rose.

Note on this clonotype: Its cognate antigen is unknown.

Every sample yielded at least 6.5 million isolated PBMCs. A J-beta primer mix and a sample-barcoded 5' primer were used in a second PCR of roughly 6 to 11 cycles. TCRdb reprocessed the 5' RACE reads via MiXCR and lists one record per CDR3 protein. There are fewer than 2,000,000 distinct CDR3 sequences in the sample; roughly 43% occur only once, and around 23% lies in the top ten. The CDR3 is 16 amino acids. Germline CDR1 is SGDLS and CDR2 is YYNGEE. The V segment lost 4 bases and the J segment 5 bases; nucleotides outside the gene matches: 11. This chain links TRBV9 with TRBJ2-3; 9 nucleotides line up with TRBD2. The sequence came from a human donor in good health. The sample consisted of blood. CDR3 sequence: CASSPRLAEGRDTQYF. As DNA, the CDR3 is TGTGCCAGCAGCCCACGACTAGCGGAGGGTAGAGATACGCAGTATTTT. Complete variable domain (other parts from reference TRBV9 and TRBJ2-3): DSGVTQTPKHLITATGQRVTLRCSPRSGDLSVYWYQQSLDQGLQFLIQYYNGEERAKGNILERFSAQQFPDLHSELNLSSLELGDSALYFCASSPRLAEGRDTQYFGPGTRLTVL.